The TCR beta chain under discussion was sequenced for a study of tumor-infiltrating lymphocytes in primary liver carcinoma. Study results and caveats: About 7.5-24% of top clones, no more, were shared by all five regions. The study found a significantly higher top-250-clone fraction in tumors than in blood (p = 0.039).

Remarks on this clonotype: As yet, its antigen is unknown. One end of the junction does not line up with germline, which may come from a read error.

This CDR3 is built from 14 residues. Germline V gives CDR1 ENHRY, CDR2 SYGVKD. A primer in the constant region served to generate TCR beta cDNA from about 470 ng of total RNA. Three rounds of nested multiplex PCR with slightly modified ARM-PCR produced TCR beta libraries. The opening two PCR rounds, ten to eleven cycles each, paired TRBV1-TRBV30 forward primers with a C-beta reverse primer. In TCRdb, the multiplex PCR reads were re-called with MiXCR into one record per CDR3 protein. This sample yields approximately 54,000 distinct CDR3 sequences, of which 70% to 80% are seen a single time; roughly 26% belongs to the top ten. From unsorted bulk tissue weighing about 20-32 mg, DNA and RNA were co-extracted. Surgical resection treated primary liver carcinoma in the patients. The study found over 90% viable tumor cells in every tumor sample.

The receptor was derived from a man aged 35-49 years with primary liver carcinoma and hepatitis B virus infection. Sequences were obtained from liver tumor tissue from sampling region 2. This sample's subset: tumor region T2, inferior pole. The rearrangement joins TRBV10-3 to TRBJ2-7; 8 bases map to TRBD1. DNA for the CDR3: TGTGCCATCAGTTCCGGGACAGGAATCTACGAGCAGCACTTC. It translates to CAISSGTGIYEQHF.